Reported below is one TCR beta chain. The same CDR3 arises from other DNA sequences in this sample as well. Using immunoSEQ multiplex PCR, the repertoire was profiled, and TCRdb retains in-frame clones only, with some absent. The top ten hold more than 1.5% of the sample, which has roughly 2.1 million clones, about 92% seen once. This sample stems from a study of shared clonotypes between healthy human individuals. Positive CCR7 selection of CD45RO-negative cells yielded the naive CD8 cells, and terminally differentiated effector memory CD45RA+ cells were excluded. CDR3 length: 14 amino acids. V lost 3 bases and J lost 2, with 10 bases in between. Germline loops: CDR1 MNHEY, CDR2 SMNVEV (reference sequence).

Specimen: naive CD8+ T cells from PBMCs. This TCR was sampled from a man younger than 35 in good health. Some clones in this sample may be carry-over from other donors' samples. The gene calls are TRBV27 and TRBJ1-1; maybe TRBD1 (6 bases). The CDR3 sequence: CASSFRGGNTEAFF. In DNA form, the CDR3 reads TGTGCCAGCAGTTTCAGGGGAGGAAACACTGAAGCTTTCTTT.